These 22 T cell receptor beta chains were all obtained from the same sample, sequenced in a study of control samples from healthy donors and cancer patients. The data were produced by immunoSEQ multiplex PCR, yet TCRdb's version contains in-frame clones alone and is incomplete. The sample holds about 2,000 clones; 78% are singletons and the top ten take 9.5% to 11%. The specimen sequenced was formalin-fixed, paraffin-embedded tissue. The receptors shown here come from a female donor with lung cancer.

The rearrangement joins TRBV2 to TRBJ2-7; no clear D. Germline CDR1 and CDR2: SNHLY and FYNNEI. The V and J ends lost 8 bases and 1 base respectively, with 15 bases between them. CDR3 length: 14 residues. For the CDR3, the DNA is TGTGCCAGCGACGGGCAGGAGAGATCCTACGAGCAGTACTTC. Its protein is CASDGQERSYEQYF.

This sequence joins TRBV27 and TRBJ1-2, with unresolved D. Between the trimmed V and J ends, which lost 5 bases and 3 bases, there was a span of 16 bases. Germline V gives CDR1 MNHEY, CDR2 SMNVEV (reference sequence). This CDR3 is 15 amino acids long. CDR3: CASSATGRGDYGYTF. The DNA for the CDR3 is TGTGCCAGCAGTGCGACGGGTCGCGGGGACTATGGCTACACCTTC.

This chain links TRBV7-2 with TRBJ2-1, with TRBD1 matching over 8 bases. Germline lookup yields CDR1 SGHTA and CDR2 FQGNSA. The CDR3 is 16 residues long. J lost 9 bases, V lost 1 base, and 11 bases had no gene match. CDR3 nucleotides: TGTGCCAGCAGCTTAGAGAACCGGGACAGGTATGGTGAGCAGTTCTTC. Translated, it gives CASSLENRDRYGEQFF.

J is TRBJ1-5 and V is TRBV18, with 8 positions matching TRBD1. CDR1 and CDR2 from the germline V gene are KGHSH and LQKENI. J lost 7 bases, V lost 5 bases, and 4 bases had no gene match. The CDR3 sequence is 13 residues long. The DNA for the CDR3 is TGTGCCAGCTCAAAGGACAGGGAACAGCCCCAGCATTTT. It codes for CASSKDREQPQHF.

CDR3 protein: CAISDSSLSPAYNEQFF. CDR3 DNA sequence: TGTGCCATCAGTGATTCATCTCTGTCCCCCGCCTACAATGAGCAGTTCTTC. The chain recombines TRBV10-3 with TRBJ2-1; D not certain. The CDR3 loop spans 17 amino acids. Germline V gene lookup returns CDR1 ENHRY and CDR2 SYGVKD. The V gene lost 3 bases and the J gene lost 2 bases, with 17 bases spanning the gap.

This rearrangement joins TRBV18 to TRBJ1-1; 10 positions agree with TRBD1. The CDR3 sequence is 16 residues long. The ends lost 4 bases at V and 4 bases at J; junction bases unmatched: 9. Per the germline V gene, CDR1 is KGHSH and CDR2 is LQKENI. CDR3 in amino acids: CASSLDRGRVGTEAFF. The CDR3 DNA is TGTGCCAGCTCACTTGACAGGGGGCGGGTTGGCACTGAAGCTTTCTTT.

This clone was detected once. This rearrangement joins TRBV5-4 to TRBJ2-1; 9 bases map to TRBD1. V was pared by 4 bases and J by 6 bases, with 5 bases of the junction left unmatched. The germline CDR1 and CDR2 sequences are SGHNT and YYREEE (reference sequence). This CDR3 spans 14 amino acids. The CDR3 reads CASSAQGAGNEQFF. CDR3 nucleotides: TGTGCCAGCAGCGCACAGGGGGCCGGCAATGAGCAGTTCTTC.

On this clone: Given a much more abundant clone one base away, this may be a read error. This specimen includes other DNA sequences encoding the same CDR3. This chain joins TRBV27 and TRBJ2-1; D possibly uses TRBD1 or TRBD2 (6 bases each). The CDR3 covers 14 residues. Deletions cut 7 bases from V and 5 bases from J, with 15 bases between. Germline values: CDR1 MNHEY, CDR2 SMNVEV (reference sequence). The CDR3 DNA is TGTGCCAGCACCGCGGGACAAGAGAACAATGAGCAGTTCTTC. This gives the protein CASTAGQENNEQFF.

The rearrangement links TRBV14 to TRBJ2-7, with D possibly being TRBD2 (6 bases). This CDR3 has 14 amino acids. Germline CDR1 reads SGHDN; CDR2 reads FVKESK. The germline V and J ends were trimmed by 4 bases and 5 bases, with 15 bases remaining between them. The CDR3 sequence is CASSPVTGVNEQYF. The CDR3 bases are TGTGCCAGCAGCCCCGTGACGGGGGTCAACGAGCAGTACTTC.

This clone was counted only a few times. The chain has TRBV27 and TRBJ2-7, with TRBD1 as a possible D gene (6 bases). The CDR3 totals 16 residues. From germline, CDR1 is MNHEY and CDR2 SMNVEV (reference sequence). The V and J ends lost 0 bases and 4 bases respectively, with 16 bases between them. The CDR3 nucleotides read TGTGCCAGCAGTTTATCTATCCGGACAGCAATGTACGAGCAGTACTTC. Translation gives CASSLSIRTAMYEQYF.

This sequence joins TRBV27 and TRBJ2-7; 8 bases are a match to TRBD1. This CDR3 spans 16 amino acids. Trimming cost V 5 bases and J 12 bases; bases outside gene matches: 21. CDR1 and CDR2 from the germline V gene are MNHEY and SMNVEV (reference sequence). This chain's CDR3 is CASSPRDRGLSQPAYF. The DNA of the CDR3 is TGTGCCAGCAGTCCGCGCGACAGGGGCCTCTCCCAACCGGCGTACTTC.

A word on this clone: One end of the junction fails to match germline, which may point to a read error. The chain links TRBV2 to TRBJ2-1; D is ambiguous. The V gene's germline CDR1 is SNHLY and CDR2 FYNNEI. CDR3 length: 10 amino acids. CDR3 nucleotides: TGTGCCAGCAGGGCCGTATCTAGGGTCTTC. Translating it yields CASRAVSRVF.

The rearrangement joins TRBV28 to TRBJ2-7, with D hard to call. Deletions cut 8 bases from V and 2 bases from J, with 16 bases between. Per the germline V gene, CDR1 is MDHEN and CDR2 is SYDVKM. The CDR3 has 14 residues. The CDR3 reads CASATGSSPYEQYF. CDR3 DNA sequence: TGTGCCAGCGCTACGGGCTCTTCTCCCTACGAGCAGTACTTC.

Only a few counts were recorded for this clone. CDR3: CASSPEGAGGPGELFF. The DNA for the CDR3 is TGTGCCAGCAGCCCCGAAGGAGCGGGAGGGCCCGGGGAGCTGTTTTTT. The genes are TRBV14 and TRBJ2-2, with 10 nucleotides matching TRBD2. The trim removed 4 bases at V and 6 bases at J, leaving 8 bases unmatched. CDR3 length equals 16 residues. Germline V CDR1 and CDR2: SGHDN, FVKESK.

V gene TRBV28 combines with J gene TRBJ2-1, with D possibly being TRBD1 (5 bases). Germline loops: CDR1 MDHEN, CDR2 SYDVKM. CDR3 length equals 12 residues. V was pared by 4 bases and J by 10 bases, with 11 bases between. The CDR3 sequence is CASSSTAHEQFF. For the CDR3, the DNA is TGTGCCAGCAGTTCGACAGCCCACGAGCAGTTCTTC.

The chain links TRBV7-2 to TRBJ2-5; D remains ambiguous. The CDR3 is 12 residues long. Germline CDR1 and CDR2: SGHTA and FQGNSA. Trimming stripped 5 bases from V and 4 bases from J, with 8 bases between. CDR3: CASSRNRETQYF. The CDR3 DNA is TGTGCCAGCAGCCGGAACCGAGAGACCCAGTACTTC.

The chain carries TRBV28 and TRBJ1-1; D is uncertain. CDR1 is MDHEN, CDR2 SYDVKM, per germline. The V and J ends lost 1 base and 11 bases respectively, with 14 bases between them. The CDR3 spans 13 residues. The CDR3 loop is CASSLSAKYAAFF. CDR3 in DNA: TGTGCCAGCAGTTTATCGGCCAAATACGCCGCTTTCTTT.

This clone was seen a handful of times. CDR3 nucleotide sequence: TGTGCCAGCAGTGAATTGGACAGAAACACCATATATTTT. Its protein is CASSELDRNTIYF. The V call is TRBV6-1, the J call TRBJ1-3; TRBD1 might be the D (5 bases). V shed 2 bases and J shed 5 bases, with 7 bases lying between them. The CDR3 has 13 residues. Germline loops: CDR1 MNHNS, CDR2 SASEGT.

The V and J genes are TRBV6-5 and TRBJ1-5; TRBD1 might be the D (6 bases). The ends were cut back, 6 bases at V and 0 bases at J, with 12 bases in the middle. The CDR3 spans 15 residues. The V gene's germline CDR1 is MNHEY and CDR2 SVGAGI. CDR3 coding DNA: TGTGCCAGCAGACGGGACATGACTAGCAATCAGCCCCAGCATTTT. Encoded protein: CASRRDMTSNQPQHF.

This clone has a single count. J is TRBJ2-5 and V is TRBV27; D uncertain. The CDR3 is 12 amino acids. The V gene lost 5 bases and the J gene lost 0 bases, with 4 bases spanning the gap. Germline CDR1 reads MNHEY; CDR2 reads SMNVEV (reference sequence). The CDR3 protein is CASSLDQETQYF. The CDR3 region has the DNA TGTGCCAGCAGTCTCGACCAAGAGACCCAGTACTTC.

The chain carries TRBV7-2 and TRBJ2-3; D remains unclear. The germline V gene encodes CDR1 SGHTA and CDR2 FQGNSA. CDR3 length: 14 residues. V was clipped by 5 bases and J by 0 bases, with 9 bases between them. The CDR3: CASSLLTSTDTQYF. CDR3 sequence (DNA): TGTGCCAGCAGCCTACTTACTAGCACAGATACGCAGTATTTT. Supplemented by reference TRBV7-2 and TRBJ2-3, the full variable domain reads GAGVSQSPSNKVTEKGKDVELRCDPISGHTALYWYRQSLGQGLEFLIYFQGNSAPDKSGLPSDRFSAERTGGSVSTLTIQRTQQEDSAVYLCASSLLTSTDTQYFGPGTRLTVL.

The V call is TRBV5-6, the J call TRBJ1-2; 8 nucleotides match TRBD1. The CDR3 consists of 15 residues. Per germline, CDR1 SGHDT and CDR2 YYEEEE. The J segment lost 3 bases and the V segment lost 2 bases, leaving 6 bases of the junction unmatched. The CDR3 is CASSFLDRAYYGYTF. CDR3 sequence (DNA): TGTGCCAGCAGCTTTCTGGACAGGGCTTACTATGGCTACACCTTC.